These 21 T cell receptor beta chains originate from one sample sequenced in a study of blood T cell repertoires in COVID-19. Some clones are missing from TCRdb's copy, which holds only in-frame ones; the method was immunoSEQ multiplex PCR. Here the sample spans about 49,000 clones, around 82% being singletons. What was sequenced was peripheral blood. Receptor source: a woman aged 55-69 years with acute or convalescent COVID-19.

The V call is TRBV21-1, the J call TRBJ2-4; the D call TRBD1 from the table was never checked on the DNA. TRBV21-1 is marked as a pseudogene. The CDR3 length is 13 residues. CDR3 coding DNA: TGTGCCAGCGGCGTGGCAGGGGTACACATTCAGTACTTC. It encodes CASGVAGVHIQYF.

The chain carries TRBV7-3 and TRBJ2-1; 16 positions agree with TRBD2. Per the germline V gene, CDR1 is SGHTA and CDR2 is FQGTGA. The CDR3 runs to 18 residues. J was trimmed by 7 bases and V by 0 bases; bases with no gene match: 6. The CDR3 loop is CASSLTGLAGGKVNEQFF. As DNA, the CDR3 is TGTGCCAGCAGCTTAACGGGACTAGCGGGAGGGAAGGTGAATGAGCAGTTCTTC.

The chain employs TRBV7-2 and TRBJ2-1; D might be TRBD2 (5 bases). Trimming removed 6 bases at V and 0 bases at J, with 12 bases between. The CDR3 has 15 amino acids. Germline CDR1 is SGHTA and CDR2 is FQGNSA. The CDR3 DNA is TGTGCCAGCAGTGAGGCTAGCCCCTCCTACAATGAGCAGTTCTTC. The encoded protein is CASSEASPSYNEQFF.

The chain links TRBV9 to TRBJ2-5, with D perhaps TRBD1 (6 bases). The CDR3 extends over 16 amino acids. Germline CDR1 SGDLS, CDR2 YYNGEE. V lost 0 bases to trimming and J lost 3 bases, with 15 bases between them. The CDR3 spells CASSVAAGAEKETQYF. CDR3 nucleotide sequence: TGTGCCAGCAGCGTAGCGGCAGGGGCGGAAAAAGAGACCCAGTACTTC.

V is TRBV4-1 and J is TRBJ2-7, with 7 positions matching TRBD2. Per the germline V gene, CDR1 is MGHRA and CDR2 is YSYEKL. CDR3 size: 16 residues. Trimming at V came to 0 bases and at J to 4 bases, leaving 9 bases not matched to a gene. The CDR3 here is CASSQEEGLDSYEQYF. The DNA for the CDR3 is TGCGCCAGCAGCCAAGAAGAAGGACTAGATTCGTACGAGCAGTACTTC.

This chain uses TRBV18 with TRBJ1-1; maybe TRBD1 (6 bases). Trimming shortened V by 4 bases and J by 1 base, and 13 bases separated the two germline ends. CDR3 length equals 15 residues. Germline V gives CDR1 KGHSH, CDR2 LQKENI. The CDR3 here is CASSLQTGANTEAFF. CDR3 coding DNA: TGTGCCAGCTCACTCCAGACAGGAGCGAACACTGAAGCTTTCTTT.

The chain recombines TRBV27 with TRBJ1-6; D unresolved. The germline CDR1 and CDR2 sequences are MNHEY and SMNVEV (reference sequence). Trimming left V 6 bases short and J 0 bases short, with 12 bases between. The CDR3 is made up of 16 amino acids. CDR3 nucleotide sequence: TGTGCCAGCAGCTTTCGATTGAGCTCCTATAATTCACCCCTCCACTTT. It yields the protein CASSFRLSSYNSPLHF.

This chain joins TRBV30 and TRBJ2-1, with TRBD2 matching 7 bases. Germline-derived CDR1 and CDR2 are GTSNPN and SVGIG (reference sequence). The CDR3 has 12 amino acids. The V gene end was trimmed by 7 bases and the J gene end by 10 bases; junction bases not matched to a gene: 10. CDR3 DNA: TGTGCCTCACAAGCGGGATTCATGGAGCAGTTCTTC. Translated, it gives CASQAGFMEQFF.

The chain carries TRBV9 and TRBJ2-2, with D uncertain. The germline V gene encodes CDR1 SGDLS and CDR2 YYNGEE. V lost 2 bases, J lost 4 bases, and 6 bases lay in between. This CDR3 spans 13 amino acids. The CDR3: CASSVTITGELFF. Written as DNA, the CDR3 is TGTGCCAGCAGCGTTACTATCACCGGGGAGCTGTTTTTT.

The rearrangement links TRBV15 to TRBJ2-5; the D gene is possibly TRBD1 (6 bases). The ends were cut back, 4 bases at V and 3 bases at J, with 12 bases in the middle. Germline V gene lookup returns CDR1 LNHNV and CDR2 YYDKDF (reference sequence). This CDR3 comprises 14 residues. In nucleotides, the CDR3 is TGTGCCACCAGCATCCTAGGGGGAGAAGAGACCCAGTACTTC. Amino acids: CATSILGGEETQYF.

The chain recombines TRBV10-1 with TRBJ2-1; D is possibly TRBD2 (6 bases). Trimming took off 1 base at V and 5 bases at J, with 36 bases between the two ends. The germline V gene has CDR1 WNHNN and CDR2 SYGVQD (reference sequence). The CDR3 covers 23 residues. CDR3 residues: CASSEFYPIPPFPGVFSDNEQFF. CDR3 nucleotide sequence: TGCGCCAGCAGTGAGTTTTACCCGATACCCCCTTTCCCGGGAGTATTTTCGGACAATGAGCAGTTCTTC.

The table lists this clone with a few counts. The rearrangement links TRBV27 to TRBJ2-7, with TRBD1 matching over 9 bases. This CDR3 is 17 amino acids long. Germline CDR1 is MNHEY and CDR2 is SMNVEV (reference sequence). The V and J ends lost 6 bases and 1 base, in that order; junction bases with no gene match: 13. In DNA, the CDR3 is TGTGCCAGCAGGTCACTTTATCGGGACAGGGAATCCTACGAGCAGTACTTC. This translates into CASRSLYRDRESYEQYF.

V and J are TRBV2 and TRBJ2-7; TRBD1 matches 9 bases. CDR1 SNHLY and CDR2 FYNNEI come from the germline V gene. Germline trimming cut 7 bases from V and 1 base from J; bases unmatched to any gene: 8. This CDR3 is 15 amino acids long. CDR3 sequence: CASKHRDRVSYEQYF. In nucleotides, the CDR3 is TGTGCCAGCAAACACCGGGACAGGGTTTCCTACGAGCAGTACTTC.

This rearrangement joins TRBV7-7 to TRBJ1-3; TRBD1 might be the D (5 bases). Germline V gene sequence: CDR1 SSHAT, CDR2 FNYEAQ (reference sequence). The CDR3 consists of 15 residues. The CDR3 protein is CASSRQPGPGNTIYF. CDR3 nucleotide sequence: TGTGCTAGCTCCCGACAGCCTGGCCCTGGAAACACCATATATTTT.

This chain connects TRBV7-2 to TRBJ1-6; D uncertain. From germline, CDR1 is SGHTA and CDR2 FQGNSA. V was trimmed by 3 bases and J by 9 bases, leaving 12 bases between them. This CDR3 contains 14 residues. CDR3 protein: CASSFSTSGSPLHF. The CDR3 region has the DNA TGTGCCAGCAGCTTTAGTACGTCGGGTTCACCCCTCCACTTT.

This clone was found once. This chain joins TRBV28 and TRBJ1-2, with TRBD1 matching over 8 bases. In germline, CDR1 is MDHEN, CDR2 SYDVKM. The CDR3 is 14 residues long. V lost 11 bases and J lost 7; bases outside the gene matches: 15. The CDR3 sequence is CAAGAGGMGGGYTF. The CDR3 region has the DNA TGTGCCGCGGGGGCAGGGGGCATGGGAGGTGGCTACACCTTC.

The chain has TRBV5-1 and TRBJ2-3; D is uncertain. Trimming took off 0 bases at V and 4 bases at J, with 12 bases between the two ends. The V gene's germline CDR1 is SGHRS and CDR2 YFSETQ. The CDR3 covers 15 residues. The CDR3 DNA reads TGCGCCAGCAGCTTGGAGAGGAAACCATCAGATACGCAGTATTTT. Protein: CASSLERKPSDTQYF. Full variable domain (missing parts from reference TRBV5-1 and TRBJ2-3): KAGVTQTPRYLIKTRGQQVTLSCSPISGHRSVSWYQQTPGQGLQFLFEYFSETQRNKGNFPGRFSGRQFSNSRSEMNVSTLELGDSALYLCASSLERKPSDTQYFGPGTRLTVL.

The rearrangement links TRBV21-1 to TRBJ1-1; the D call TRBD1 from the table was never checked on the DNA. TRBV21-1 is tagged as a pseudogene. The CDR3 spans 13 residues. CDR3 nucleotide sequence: TGTGCCAGCAGGAGGACAGGGGGCGGTGAAGCTTTCTTT. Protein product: CASRRTGGGEAFF.

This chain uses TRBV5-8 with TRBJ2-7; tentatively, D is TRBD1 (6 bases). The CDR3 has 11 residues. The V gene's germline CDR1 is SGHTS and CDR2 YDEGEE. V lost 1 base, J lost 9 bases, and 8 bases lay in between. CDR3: CASSLIQGQYF. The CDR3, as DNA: TGTGCCAGCAGCTTGATACAGGGGCAGTACTTC.

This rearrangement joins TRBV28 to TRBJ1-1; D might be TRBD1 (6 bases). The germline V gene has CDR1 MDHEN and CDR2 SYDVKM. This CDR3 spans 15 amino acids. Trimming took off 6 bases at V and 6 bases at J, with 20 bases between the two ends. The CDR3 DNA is TGTGCCAGCAGCCCCCCGGGACAAGGTATCGCTGAAGCTTTCTTT. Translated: CASSPPGQGIAEAFF.

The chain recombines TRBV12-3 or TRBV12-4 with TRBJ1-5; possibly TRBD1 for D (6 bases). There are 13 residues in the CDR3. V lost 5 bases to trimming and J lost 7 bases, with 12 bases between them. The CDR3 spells CASSVQGDQPQHF. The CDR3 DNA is TGTGCCAGCAGTGTACAGGGAGACCAGCCCCAGCATTTT.